Listed here is a single TCR beta chain. Its antigen is as yet unknown. The data derive from a study of T cell responses to AZD1222 COVID-19 vaccine. Findings and limits, study-wide: Regions 160-218 and 743-854 dominated among vaccine-associated CD4 TCRs spanning spike.

Only in-frame clones appear in the TCRdb table, and some are missing; sequencing was by immunoSEQ multiplex PCR. The repertoire holds around 83,000 clones, with 92% as singletons. This CDR3 has 15 residues. Losses at the gene ends were 3 bases for V and 1 base for J; bases not matched to a gene: 7. Germline CDR1 and CDR2: SGHNT and YYREEE (reference sequence). The source was peripheral blood, collected on day 0 of AZD1222 vaccination. V and J are TRBV5-4 and TRBJ2-7; 7 bases are shared with TRBD1. The TCR was taken from an adult in good health. Here the CDR3 DNA reads TGTGCCAGCAGCTCAGGGACAGCCGCATCCTACGAGCAGTACTTC. This codes for CASSSGTAASYEQYF.